The clone carrying this TCR beta chain appeared once. The antigen remains undetermined. The sample comes from a study of T cell responses to AZD1222 COVID-19 vaccine. The V end lost 0 bases, the J end lost 4 bases, and 7 bases lay between the germline ends. The CDR3 has 13 amino acids. The germline CDR1 and CDR2 sequences are SGDLS and YYNGEE. The repertoire was sequenced with immunoSEQ multiplex PCR; TCRdb's copy has only in-frame clones and lacks some. The repertoire has around 180,000 clones, 75% to 95% of them found once; the top ten carry approximately 2.8%. Broader study findings: A rise in Spike-specific TCR breadth and depth followed two AZD1222 doses. The study identified only five to seven AZD1222 recipients as seropositive at baseline.

Material: peripheral blood, obtained on day 0 of AZD1222 vaccination. V usage is TRBV9 and J usage is TRBJ1-2; D gene ambiguous. The source is an adult in good health. The CDR3 nucleotides are TGTGCCAGCAGCGTAGGGGGAACCTATGGCTACACCTTC. Protein product: CASSVGGTYGYTF.